Reported below is one T cell receptor beta chain. Its antigen remains unknown. PCR employed 60 Vbeta and 13 Jbeta primers. Generated by immunoSEQ multiplex PCR, the TCRdb table keeps only in-frame clones and is missing some. The data contain approximately 130,000 clones, about 82% of them seen just once; the ten biggest clones take up roughly 1.2%. This record belongs to a study of cytomegalovirus exposure and HLA in healthy donors. General observations from the study: The authors later linked a missense DCLRE1C variant to TCR beta V- and J-gene trimming. The study put some 150 TCR beta chains on its list as cytomegalovirus-associated.

Trimming removed 6 bases at V and 8 bases at J, with 16 bases between. The CDR3 runs to 14 residues. Germline-derived CDR1 and CDR2 are PRHDT and FYEKMQ (reference sequence). J is TRBJ2-2 and V is TRBV13; D possibly corresponds to TRBD2 (6 bases). The clonotype comes from a boy between 10 and 17 years old in good health and CMV-seronegative. Sequencing used PBMCs. The chain's CDR3 is CASRLASKGGELFF. CDR3 in DNA: TGTGCCAGCAGGCTAGCGTCCAAAGGGGGGGAGCTGTTTTTT.